These T cell receptor beta chains were read from a single sample in a study of control samples from healthy donors and cancer patients. Sequencing was performed with immunoSEQ multiplex PCR; in TCRdb, only in-frame clones are kept and a portion is missing. The sample lists roughly 88,000 clones; just under 85% were seen once. Sequencing input: blood. These receptors were collected from a man aged 30 to 39 in good health. The CDR3 runs from the conserved cysteine through the conserved F or W. The order of the fields is CDR3 protein, CDR3 DNA, D gene, J gene, V gene, clone size. The D gene is left open where the match is weak. The size field is filled for only some rows; it gives once, few, many or a size class.

CDR3aa: CASSLGVRGSEAFF; CDR3nt: TGTGCCAGCAGCTTAGGTGTTAGGGGGTCTGAAGCTTTCTTT; d_gene: -; j_gene: TRBJ1-1; v_gene: TRBV11-2; abundance: -
CDR3aa: CASSLTGGFGELFF; CDR3nt: TGTGCCAGCTCCTTGACAGGGGGCTTCGGGGAGCTGTTTTTT; d_gene: TRBD1; j_gene: TRBJ2-2; v_gene: TRBV2; abundance: -
CDR3aa: CASSLTGTDGIDTQYF; CDR3nt: TGCGCCAGCAGCCTAACCGGGACAGATGGAATCGATACGCAGTATTTT; d_gene: TRBD1; j_gene: TRBJ2-3; v_gene: TRBV5-1; abundance: -
CDR3aa: CASSLRGRTDTQYF; CDR3nt: TGTGCCAGCAGTTTGAGAGGGCGCACAGATACGCAGTATTTT; d_gene: -; j_gene: TRBJ2-3; v_gene: TRBV27; abundance: few
CDR3aa: CASSDAQITYEQYF; CDR3nt: TGCGCCAGCAGCGACGCCCAGATTACCTACGAGCAGTACTTC; d_gene: -; j_gene: TRBJ2-7; v_gene: TRBV5-1; abundance: -
CDR3aa: CASSLAGADHQETQYF; CDR3nt: TGCGCCAGCAGCTTGGCGGGGGCAGACCACCAAGAGACCCAGTACTTC; d_gene: -; j_gene: TRBJ2-5; v_gene: TRBV5-1; abundance: -
CDR3aa: CASSQDVVSYEQYF; CDR3nt: TGTGCCAGCAGCCAAGACGTAGTGTCCTACGAGCAGTACTTC; d_gene: -; j_gene: TRBJ2-7; v_gene: TRBV3-1/TRBV3-2; abundance: -
CDR3aa: CASAVRAGVGYEQYF; CDR3nt: TGTGCCAGCGCAGTCCGAGCGGGGGTGGGGTACGAGCAGTACTTC; d_gene: TRBD2; j_gene: TRBJ2-7; v_gene: TRBV3-1/TRBV3-2; abundance: -
CDR3aa: CASSSGQGWNTGELFF; CDR3nt: TGCGCCAGCAGCTCGGGACAGGGATGGAACACCGGGGAGCTGTTTTTT; d_gene: TRBD1; j_gene: TRBJ2-2; v_gene: TRBV5-1; abundance: -
CDR3aa: CASSADGPANTGELFF; CDR3nt: TGTGCCAGCTCAGCAGACGGGCCAGCGAACACCGGGGAGCTGTTTTTT; d_gene: -; j_gene: TRBJ2-2; v_gene: TRBV18; abundance: once
CDR3aa: CASSLDSNYGYTF; CDR3nt: TGTGCCAGCAGCCTGGACAGCAACTATGGCTACACCTTC; d_gene: -; j_gene: TRBJ1-2; v_gene: TRBV5-4; abundance: -
CDR3aa: CASSSPLEQFF; CDR3nt: TGTGCCAGCAGCTCCCCACTTGAGCAGTTCTTC; d_gene: -; j_gene: TRBJ2-1; v_gene: TRBV5-4; abundance: once
CDR3aa: CATSDTSGGNNEQFF; CDR3nt: TGTGCCACCAGTGATACTAGCGGGGGGAACAATGAGCAGTTCTTC; d_gene: TRBD2; j_gene: TRBJ2-1; v_gene: TRBV24-1; abundance: once
CDR3aa: CASSQDHAIRSGQGYTF; CDR3nt: TGCGCCAGCAGCCAAGATCACGCAATTAGGTCAGGGCAAGGCTACACCTTC; d_gene: -; j_gene: TRBJ1-2; v_gene: TRBV4-1; abundance: -
CDR3aa: CATSDGRSGNTIYF; CDR3nt: TGTGCCACCAGTGATGGCCGCTCTGGAAACACCATATATTTT; d_gene: -; j_gene: TRBJ1-3; v_gene: TRBV24-1; abundance: -
CDR3aa: CASSVNLNTGELFF; CDR3nt: TGTGCCAGCAGCGTTAACTTAAACACCGGGGAGCTGTTTTTT; d_gene: -; j_gene: TRBJ2-2; v_gene: TRBV9; abundance: once
CDR3aa: CAFSRDRGEKLFF; CDR3nt: TGTGCCTTCAGCCGGGACAGGGGGGAAAAACTGTTTTTT; d_gene: TRBD1; j_gene: TRBJ1-4; v_gene: TRBV30; abundance: -
CDR3aa: CASWALSNYGYTF; CDR3nt: TGTGCCAGCTGGGCCCTGTCTAACTATGGCTACACCTTC; d_gene: -; j_gene: TRBJ1-2; v_gene: TRBV28; abundance: -
CDR3aa: CASSIPGQGGEQYF; CDR3nt: TGTGCCAGTAGTATCCCGGGACAGGGGGGCGAGCAGTACTTC; d_gene: TRBD1; j_gene: TRBJ2-7; v_gene: TRBV19; abundance: -
CDR3aa: CASRQGARAFF; CDR3nt: TGTGCCAGTAGGCAGGGGGCGCGGGCTTTCTTT; d_gene: TRBD1; j_gene: TRBJ1-1; v_gene: TRBV19; abundance: once
CDR3aa: CASSVLSGGSTDTQYF; CDR3nt: TGTGCCAGCAGTGTCCTTAGCGGGGGGAGCACAGATACGCAGTATTTT; d_gene: TRBD2; j_gene: TRBJ2-3; v_gene: TRBV2; abundance: -
CDR3aa: CASSFDKQSGELFF; CDR3nt: TGTGCCAGCAGTTTTGATAAGCAGTCCGGGGAGCTGTTTTTT; d_gene: -; j_gene: TRBJ2-2; v_gene: TRBV27; abundance: -
CDR3aa: CASSPRGGEQFF; CDR3nt: TGTGCCAGCTCACCAAGGGGGGGCGAGCAGTTCTTC; d_gene: -; j_gene: TRBJ2-1; v_gene: TRBV18; abundance: -
CDR3aa: CASSLITPGTLGEKLFF; CDR3nt: TGCGCCAGCAGCTTGATAACCCCCGGGACCTTAGGGGAAAAACTGTTTTTT; d_gene: -; j_gene: TRBJ1-4; v_gene: TRBV5-1; abundance: -
CDR3aa: CASSFLYPGAVEKLFF; CDR3nt: TGTGCCAGCAGCTTTCTGTATCCAGGGGCAGTTGAAAAACTGTTTTTT; d_gene: -; j_gene: TRBJ1-4; v_gene: TRBV7-2; abundance: -
CDR3aa: CASSVGSGSDTQYF; CDR3nt: TGTGCCAGCAGCGTAGGTTCAGGGAGCGATACGCAGTATTTT; d_gene: -; j_gene: TRBJ2-3; v_gene: TRBV9; abundance: -
CDR3aa: CSVQTGGTEAFF; CDR3nt: TGCAGCGTCCAGACAGGGGGTACTGAAGCTTTCTTT; d_gene: TRBD1; j_gene: TRBJ1-1; v_gene: TRBV29-1; abundance: medium-sized
CDR3aa: CASSLGDRSYGYTF; CDR3nt: TGTGCCAGCAGTTTGGGCGATAGGTCCTATGGCTACACCTTC; d_gene: -; j_gene: TRBJ1-2; v_gene: TRBV28; abundance: -
CDR3aa: CASTDGGQLGTGELFF; CDR3nt: TGTGCCAGTACCGACGGCGGACAACTAGGCACCGGGGAGCTGTTTTTT; d_gene: -; j_gene: TRBJ2-2; v_gene: TRBV19; abundance: -
CDR3aa: CASSEAVTIYEQYF; CDR3nt: TGTGCCAGCAGTGAAGCTGTCACCATCTACGAGCAGTACTTC; d_gene: -; j_gene: TRBJ2-7; v_gene: TRBV6-1; abundance: -
CDR3aa: CASSPSAGRGTEAFF; CDR3nt: TGCGCCAGCAGCCCGTCGGCAGGGCGGGGGACTGAAGCTTTCTTT; d_gene: -; j_gene: TRBJ1-1; v_gene: TRBV5-1; abundance: -
CDR3aa: CASSHKILRTGVFDEQYF; CDR3nt: TGTGCCAGCAGCCATAAGATCCTGCGGACAGGGGTTTTCGACGAGCAGTACTTC; d_gene: TRBD1; j_gene: TRBJ2-7; v_gene: TRBV14; abundance: once
CDR3aa: CASSEGVGQAYGYTF; CDR3nt: TGTGCCAGCAGTGAAGGGGTCGGGCAGGCCTATGGCTACACCTTC; d_gene: -; j_gene: TRBJ1-2; v_gene: TRBV2; abundance: -
CDR3aa: CASSPYSQSYEQYF; CDR3nt: TGTGCCAGCAGCCCATACTCACAATCCTACGAGCAGTACTTC; d_gene: -; j_gene: TRBJ2-7; v_gene: TRBV11-2; abundance: -
CDR3aa: CASSEATQSSTAKNIQYF; CDR3nt: TGTGCCAGCAGTGAAGCGACGCAGTCGTCCACAGCCAAAAACATTCAGTACTTC; d_gene: -; j_gene: TRBJ2-4; v_gene: TRBV2; abundance: -
CDR3aa: CASSVLQGAINEKLFF; CDR3nt: TGTGCCAGCAGTGTCTTACAGGGGGCGATTAATGAAAAACTGTTTTTT; d_gene: TRBD1; j_gene: TRBJ1-4; v_gene: TRBV6-1; abundance: -
CDR3aa: CASSPSGASAAGELFF; CDR3nt: TGTGCCAGCTCACCGTCCGGGGCATCCGCGGCCGGGGAGCTGTTTTTT; d_gene: -; j_gene: TRBJ2-2; v_gene: TRBV18; abundance: -
CDR3aa: CASSNRLSNEKLFF; CDR3nt: TGTGCCAGCAGCAACAGGTTATCTAATGAAAAACTGTTTTTT; d_gene: -; j_gene: TRBJ1-4; v_gene: TRBV5-6; abundance: -
CDR3aa: CASSTVSEGWGWGNQPQHF; CDR3nt: -; d_gene: -; j_gene: TRBJ1-5; v_gene: TRBV21-1; abundance: -
CDR3aa: CASSLSRGIVNSPLHF; CDR3nt: TGTGCCAGCAGTTTATCTAGGGGGATAGTAAATTCACCCCTCCACTTT; d_gene: -; j_gene: TRBJ1-6; v_gene: TRBV27; abundance: -
CDR3aa: CASSRTVTAGNTIYF; CDR3nt: TGTGCCAGCTCTCGGACAGTGACCGCCGGAAACACCATATATTTT; d_gene: -; j_gene: TRBJ1-3; v_gene: TRBV6-5; abundance: -
CDR3aa: CASSRYIFESDTEAFF; CDR3nt: TGTGCCAGCAGCCGTTACATCTTCGAGAGTGACACTGAAGCTTTCTTT; d_gene: -; j_gene: TRBJ1-1; v_gene: TRBV3-1/TRBV3-2; abundance: -
CDR3aa: CASRIRRLNTGELFF; CDR3nt: TGTGCCAGTAGAATCAGGAGGCTGAACACCGGGGAGCTGTTTTTT; d_gene: -; j_gene: TRBJ2-2; v_gene: TRBV2; abundance: -
CDR3aa: CASSPSRSDTEAFF; CDR3nt: TGTGCCAGCTCACCCTCGAGGTCGGACACTGAAGCTTTCTTT; d_gene: -; j_gene: TRBJ1-1; v_gene: TRBV18; abundance: -
CDR3aa: CATANYGYTF; CDR3nt: TGTGCCACCGCTAACTATGGCTACACCTTC; d_gene: -; j_gene: TRBJ1-2; v_gene: TRBV27; abundance: -
CDR3aa: CASSLARRPDGYTF; CDR3nt: TGCGCCAGCAGCTTGGCTCGACGGCCGGATGGCTACACCTTC; d_gene: -; j_gene: TRBJ1-2; v_gene: TRBV5-1; abundance: -
CDR3aa: CASRPTGKREKLFF; CDR3nt: TGTGCCAGCAGACCCACAGGGAAAAGAGAAAAACTGTTTTTT; d_gene: -; j_gene: TRBJ1-4; v_gene: TRBV6-5; abundance: -
CDR3aa: CARGRPYGYTF; CDR3nt: TGCGCCAGGGGCAGGCCCTATGGCTACACCTTC; d_gene: -; j_gene: TRBJ1-2; v_gene: TRBV10-1; abundance: large